These 13 T cell receptor beta chains came from one sample sequenced in a study of graft-versus-host responses after intestinal transplantation. Assay used: immunoSEQ multiplex PCR; TCRdb lists only in-frame clones, some missing. The sample lists 75,000 to 100,000 clones; roughly 88% were seen once. Material: PBMCs, obtained 255 days after intestinal transplant. These receptors came from a human patient who received an intestinal transplant, so some T cells may come from the graft donor.

The chain employs TRBV29-1 and TRBJ2-1; D unresolved. The CDR3 totals 13 residues. With 6 bases removed from V and 0 bases from J, the gap between germline ends came to 9 bases. Per germline, CDR1 SQVTM and CDR2 ANQGSEA. The DNA for the CDR3 is TGCAGCGTCCCGGGCCCCTCCTACAATGAGCAGTTCTTC. This codes for CSVPGPSYNEQFF.

The genes are TRBV6-6 and TRBJ2-5; 8 bases agree with TRBD1. The better agreement between TRBJ2-7 and the DNA end casts doubt on the J call. CDR1 and CDR2 from the germline V gene are MNHNY and SVGAGI (reference sequence). CDR3 length: 15 residues. Here the CDR3 reads CASSYGGTGLYEQYF. The CDR3 DNA reads as TGTGCCAGCAGTTACGGAGGGACAGGCCTTTACGAGCAGTACTTC.

The chain links TRBV28 to TRBJ2-7, with TRBD2 identical over 14 bases. The CDR3 consists of 13 residues. Trimming took 8 bases from V and 9 from J; bases not matched to a gene: 6. CDR1 and CDR2 (germline): MDHEN, SYDVKM. The CDR3: CASGGLAGVGQYF. The CDR3 DNA follows: TGTGCCAGCGGGGGACTAGCGGGAGTGGGGCAGTACTTC.

The genes are TRBV28 and TRBJ1-1, with D perhaps matching TRBD1 (6 bases). Germline V gene sequence: CDR1 MDHEN, CDR2 SYDVKM. V gave up 8 bases and J gave up 3 bases, with 13 bases separating them. The CDR3 sequence is 13 residues long. The CDR3 reads CASGRGGYTEAFF. CDR3 in DNA: TGTGCCAGCGGTCGGGGGGGCTACACTGAAGCTTTCTTT.

The chain carries TRBV6-5 and TRBJ2-2; TRBD1 is a possible D gene (5 bases). CDR1 is MNHEY and CDR2 is SVGAGI in the germline V gene. The CDR3 contains 15 residues. V was pared by 5 bases and J by 3 bases, with 13 bases between. CDR3 amino acids: CASSPGARHTGELFF. CDR3 nucleotide sequence: TGTGCCAGCAGTCCTGGGGCCAGACACACCGGGGAGCTGTTTTTT.

The genes are TRBV30 and TRBJ1-1; D remains unclear. V gave up 3 bases and J gave up 4 bases, with 6 bases separating them. The V gene's germline CDR1 is GTSNPN and CDR2 SVGIG (reference sequence). The CDR3 loop spans 11 amino acids. CDR3 residues: CAWSRPTEAFF. The CDR3 DNA sequence: TGTGCCTGGAGCAGGCCCACTGAAGCTTTCTTT.

The chain uses TRBV7-6 and TRBJ2-2, with D possibly being TRBD1 (5 bases). Germline loops: CDR1 SGHVS, CDR2 FNYEAQ. The CDR3 contains 17 residues. Trimming cost V 2 bases and J 2 bases, with 15 bases left between them. Written as DNA, the CDR3 is TGTGCCAGCAGCTTACTCCCCAGGGTAGACAACACCGGGGAGCTGTTTTTT. Protein: CASSLLPRVDNTGELFF.

The V call is TRBV5-1, the J call TRBJ1-2; D unclear. Trimming removed 1 base from V and 0 bases from J, with 10 bases in between. Looked up from germline, CDR1 is SGHRS and CDR2 is YFSETQ. The CDR3 length is 15 residues. CDR3 residues: CASSLYTGANYGYTF. The CDR3 DNA sequence: TGCGCCAGCAGCTTGTATACGGGTGCTAACTATGGCTACACCTTC. The full variable domain, completed using reference TRBV5-1 and TRBJ1-2, is KAGVTQTPRYLIKTRGQQVTLSCSPISGHRSVSWYQQTPGQGLQFLFEYFSETQRNKGNFPGRFSGRQFSNSRSEMNVSTLELGDSALYLCASSLYTGANYGYTFGSGTRLTVV.

The chain combines TRBV29-1 with TRBJ2-5; 9 bases line up with TRBD1. The CDR3 has 13 amino acids. V gave up 7 bases and J gave up 6 bases; unmatched junction bases: 9. Germline CDR1 reads SQVTM; CDR2 reads ANQGSEA. This CDR3 is CSGTGQGGKTQYF. In nucleotides, the CDR3 is TGCAGCGGCACGGGACAGGGTGGGAAGACCCAGTACTTC. Full variable domain (rest looked up from reference TRBV29-1 and TRBJ2-5): SAVISQKPSRDICQRGTSLTIQCQVDSQVTMMFWYRQQPGQSLTLIATANQGSEATYESGFVIDKFPISRPNLTFSTLTVSNMSPEDSSIYLCSGTGQGGKTQYFGPGTRLLVL.

The chain joins TRBV11-2 to TRBJ2-7, with 7 bases identical to TRBD1. V dropped 2 bases and J dropped 3; count of bases not matched to a gene: 10. This CDR3 has 16 residues. The germline V gene encodes CDR1 SGHAT and CDR2 FQNNGV. For the CDR3, the DNA is TGTGCCAGCAGCTTACTCTTAGGGGGCCAGGGCTACGAGCAGTACTTC. Amino acid sequence: CASSLLLGGQGYEQYF.

The V gene is TRBV27, the J gene TRBJ1-1; a weak D match, TRBD1 (5 bases). The germline CDR1 and CDR2 sequences are MNHEY and SMNVEV (reference sequence). V lost 6 bases and J lost 0, with 11 bases in between. The CDR3 is 14 amino acids. The CDR3 DNA is TGTGCCAGCAGATTACAGGTCATGAACACTGAAGCTTTCTTT. Residues: CASRLQVMNTEAFF.

The chain has TRBV5-1 and TRBJ2-3; 9 bases map to TRBD2. The CDR3 contains 18 residues. The V and J ends lost 2 bases and 0 bases, in that order; junction bases with no gene match: 10. CDR1 is SGHRS, CDR2 YFSETQ, per germline. For the CDR3, the DNA is TGCGCCAGCAGCTTTTCATCTAGCGGGGTATCTAGCACAGATACGCAGTATTTT. This gives the protein CASSFSSSGVSSTDTQYF.

V gene TRBV9 combines with J gene TRBJ2-2; D is ambiguous. The CDR3 loop spans 16 amino acids. Germline loops: CDR1 SGDLS, CDR2 YYNGEE. Trimming removed 0 bases at V and 0 bases at J, with 9 bases between. CDR3 sequence (DNA): TGTGCCAGCAGCGTAGGGTCCGCGTCGAACACCGGGGAGCTGTTTTTT. It codes for CASSVGSASNTGELFF. The full variable domain, with the rest looked up from reference TRBV9 and TRBJ2-2, is DSGVTQTPKHLITATGQRVTLRCSPRSGDLSVYWYQQSLDQGLQFLIQYYNGEERAKGNILERFSAQQFPDLHSELNLSSLELGDSALYFCASSVGSASNTGELFFGEGSRLTVL.